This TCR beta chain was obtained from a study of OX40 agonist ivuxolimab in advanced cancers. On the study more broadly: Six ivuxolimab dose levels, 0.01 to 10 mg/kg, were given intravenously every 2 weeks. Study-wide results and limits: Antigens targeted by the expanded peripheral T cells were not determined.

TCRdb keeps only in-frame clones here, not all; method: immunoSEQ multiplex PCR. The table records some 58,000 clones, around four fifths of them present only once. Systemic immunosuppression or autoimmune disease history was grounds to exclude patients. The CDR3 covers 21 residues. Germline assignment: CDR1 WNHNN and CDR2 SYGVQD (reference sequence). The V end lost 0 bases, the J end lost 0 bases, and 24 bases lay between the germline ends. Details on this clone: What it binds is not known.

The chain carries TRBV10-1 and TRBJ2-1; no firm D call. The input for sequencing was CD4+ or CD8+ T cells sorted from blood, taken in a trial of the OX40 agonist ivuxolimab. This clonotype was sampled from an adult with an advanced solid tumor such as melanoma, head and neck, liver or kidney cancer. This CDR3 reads CASSESPKQTRGSGSYNEQFF. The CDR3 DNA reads TGCGCCAGCAGTGAGTCGCCTAAACAAACTCGAGGTTCGGGCTCCTACAATGAGCAGTTCTTC.